Below, 13 T cell receptor beta chains from the same sample are listed, as sequenced in a study of T cell repertoires in cytomegalovirus infection (dated by TCRdb to 2018 to 2020). The sample was run on an Illumina HiSeq 1500. TCRdb reprocessing: public reads trimmed at Q25 with fastp, clones called with MiXCR, in-frame beta chains kept. Every entry covers one CDR3 protein and lists the most common genes and DNA from its rows. This sample is represented by 310,000 or so distinct CDR3 sequences; roughly 17% of them were singletons. The leading ten clones occupy around 13% of the sample. Source material: PBMCs. The receptor source for this set is a human donor in good health (CMV status not recorded). Some clones in this sample may be carry-over from other donors' samples.

This clonotype was seen more than once but under ten times. This chain links TRBV20-1 with TRBJ1-5, with D tentatively TRBD1 (5 bases). The germline V and J ends were trimmed by 6 bases and 11 bases, with 20 bases remaining between them. Germline CDR1 is DFQATT and CDR2 is SNEGSKA (reference sequence). The CDR3 is made up of 13 amino acids. In DNA, the CDR3 is TGCAGTGCGACCGGGACGGCCGTGTTCGCCCAGCATTTT. It codes for CSATGTAVFAQHF.

This clonotype was counted at least ten times. V and J are TRBV20-1 and TRBJ1-5; D gene uncertain. This CDR3 comprises 16 residues. V was trimmed by 3 bases and J by 2 bases, leaving 17 bases between them. CDR1 is DFQATT, CDR2 SNEGSKA, per germline (reference sequence). Written as DNA, the CDR3 is TGCAGTGCTAGCACCCCCCAGGCACGGGGCAATCAGCCCCAGCATTTT. Encoded protein: CSASTPQARGNQPQHF.

This clonotype was seen a few times. V and J are TRBV6-6 and TRBJ1-5, with D perhaps matching TRBD1 (6 bases). Between the trimmed V and J ends, which lost 0 bases and 14 bases, there was a span of 14 bases. The CDR3 consists of 13 residues. Germline V gene data show CDR1 as MNHNY and CDR2 as SVGAGI (reference sequence). The CDR3 loop is CASSYSTGTLEHF. In DNA, the CDR3 is TGTGCCAGCAGTTACTCTACAGGGACCTTAGAGCATTTT.

This clonotype was counted between two and nine times. The V and J genes are TRBV5-1 and TRBJ2-5, with TRBD1 identical over 9 bases. The CDR3 has 14 residues. Germline V gene data show CDR1 as SGHRS and CDR2 as YFSETQ. V dropped 3 bases and J dropped 4; count of bases not matched to a gene: 4. DNA for the CDR3: TGCGCCAGCAGCTGGGACAGGGAGGGAGAGACCCAGTACTTC. Translation: CASSWDREGETQYF. Together with reference TRBV5-1 and TRBJ2-5, the CDR3 gives the full variable domain: KAGVTQTPRYLIKTRGQQVTLSCSPISGHRSVSWYQQTPGQGLQFLFEYFSETQRNKGNFPGRFSGRQFSNSRSEMNVSTLELGDSALYLCASSWDREGETQYFGPGTRLLVL.

There are many counts of this clonotype. The CDR3 DNA follows: TGTGCCAGCAGCTTAGTAGCGGGGGCCACCGGGGAGCTGTTTTTT. Translation: CASSLVAGATGELFF. This rearrangement joins TRBV11-3 to TRBJ2-2; 9 positions agree with TRBD2. The germline CDR1 and CDR2 sequences are SGHNT and YENEEA. The CDR3 loop spans 15 amino acids. Unmatched junction bases numbered 1, after V lost 1 base and J lost 4 bases. The full variable domain, completed using reference TRBV11-3 and TRBJ2-2, is EAGVVQSPRYKIIEKKQPVAFWCNPISGHNTLYWYLQNLGQGPELLIRYENEEAVDDSQLPKDRFSAERLKGVDSTLKIQPAELGDSAVYLCASSLVAGATGELFFGEGSRLTVL.

The sample holds a few counts of this clonotype. This chain connects TRBV6-1 to TRBJ2-3, with 8 positions matching TRBD2. This CDR3 contains 15 residues. The V gene's germline CDR1 is MNHNS and CDR2 SASEGT. Losses at the gene ends were 5 bases for V and 2 bases for J; bases not matched to a gene: 6. CDR3 sequence: CASSSYSGVTDTQYF. The CDR3 nucleotides read TGTGCCAGCAGTTCCTATAGCGGGGTCACAGATACGCAGTATTTT.

This clonotype was observed many times. The genes are TRBV10-3 and TRBJ1-1, with 8 positions matching TRBD1. J lost 4 bases, V lost 4 bases, and 5 bases had no gene match. CDR3 length equals 14 residues. Germline CDR1 is ENHRY and CDR2 is SYGVKD. The CDR3 protein is CAISGGQDPTEAFF. Here the CDR3 DNA reads TGTGCCATCAGTGGGGGACAGGACCCCACTGAAGCTTTCTTT.

This clonotype was counted between two and nine times. The V and J genes are TRBV19 and TRBJ1-1; D is undetermined. The CDR3 has 15 amino acids. CDR1 and CDR2 from the germline V gene are LNHDA and SQIVND (reference sequence). V gave up 3 bases and J gave up 7 bases, with 18 bases separating them. The DNA for the CDR3 is TGTGCCAGTAGTATCCGAACAGCCGGCAGAGGTGAAGCTTTCTTT. It yields the protein CASSIRTAGRGEAFF.

This rearrangement joins TRBV20-1 to TRBJ1-5; 7 positions match TRBD1. This CDR3 spans 17 amino acids. Germline trimming cut 6 bases from V and 3 bases from J; bases unmatched to any gene: 17. Germline values: CDR1 DFQATT, CDR2 SNEGSKA (reference sequence). The CDR3 loop reads CSANPDPGQEFNQPQHF. Here the CDR3 DNA reads TGCAGTGCCAACCCGGACCCCGGACAGGAGTTCAATCAGCCCCAGCATTTT.

This clonotype was seen ten or more times. The rearrangement joins TRBV7-9 to TRBJ2-7; no definite D call. The CDR3 extends over 14 amino acids. Trimming left V 5 bases short and J 0 bases short, with 11 bases between. CDR1 and CDR2 (germline): SEHNR, FQNEAQ (reference sequence). The CDR3 protein is CASSINPDSYEQYF. The DNA of the CDR3 is TGTGCCAGCAGCATAAACCCCGACTCCTACGAGCAGTACTTC.

In this sample, this clonotype turned up a few times. The chain uses TRBV7-9 and TRBJ1-1; D is uncertain. Trimming cost V 1 base and J 3 bases, with 15 bases left between them. The CDR3 is made up of 16 amino acids. The germline V gene encodes CDR1 SEHNR and CDR2 FQNEAQ (reference sequence). As DNA, the CDR3 is TGTGCCAGCAGCTTAGTTTTACGGTCTGTGGACACTGAAGCTTTCTTT. Residues: CASSLVLRSVDTEAFF.

There are many counts of this clonotype. The V and J genes are TRBV19 and TRBJ2-1; possible D gene TRBD2, 5 bases. The length of the CDR3 is 14 residues. Germline CDR1 and CDR2: LNHDA and SQIVND (reference sequence). The V end was cut by 3 bases, the J end by 6 bases, with 12 bases between. The CDR3 loop is CASSIGLASNEQFF. CDR3 sequence (DNA): TGTGCCAGTAGTATCGGGCTAGCATCCAATGAGCAGTTCTTC. The full variable domain, rest sourced from reference TRBV19 and TRBJ2-1, is DGGITQSPKYLFRKEGQNVTLSCEQNLNHDAMYWYRQDPGQGLRLIYYSQIVNDFQKGDIAEGYSVSREKKESFPLTVTSAQKNPTAFYLCASSIGLASNEQFFGPGTRLTVL.

This chain uses TRBV6-1 with TRBJ1-1, with 9 bases matching TRBD1. The CDR3 runs 16 residues. Germline loops: CDR1 MNHNS, CDR2 SASEGT. V shed 5 bases, J shed 5 bases, and the junction held 12 bases outside the gene matches. The CDR3 nucleotides are TGTGCCAGCAGTACAATCCCGGGACAGGGTTATACTGAAGCTTTCTTT. Encoded protein: CASSTIPGQGYTEAFF.